Below are 4 T cell receptor beta chains sequenced from a single sample in a study of T cell responses to AZD1222 COVID-19 vaccine. Using immunoSEQ multiplex PCR, the repertoire was profiled, and TCRdb retains in-frame clones only, with some absent. The table lists about 120,000 clones, roughly 87% of them singletons. Sequencing was performed on peripheral blood, taken on day 0 of AZD1222 vaccination. The receptors were gathered from an adult in good health.

The rearrangement uses TRBV9 and TRBJ1-2; possible D gene TRBD1, 5 bases. V was shortened by 4 bases and J by 8 bases, with 18 bases between the two germline ends. CDR1 is SGDLS, CDR2 YYNGEE, per germline. The CDR3 runs to 14 residues. The CDR3: CASSPRWGGKGYTF. The CDR3 DNA is TGTGCCAGCAGCCCACGCTGGGGGGGGAAAGGCTACACCTTC.

The chain carries TRBV4-2 and TRBJ1-2; no clear D gene. The germline gives CDR1 LGHNA, CDR2 YNFKEQ. This CDR3 has 12 amino acids. The V end was cut by 0 bases, the J end by 4 bases, with 3 bases between. Written as DNA, the CDR3 is TGTGCCAGCAGCCAAGAGGGCTATGGCTACACCTTC. Translation: CASSQEGYGYTF.

This sequence joins TRBV5-1 and TRBJ2-7; no firm D call. In germline, CDR1 is SGHRS, CDR2 YFSETQ. V lost 4 bases, J lost 2 bases, and 7 bases lay in between. The CDR3 is made up of 12 amino acids. This CDR3 reads CASSLAAYEQYF. The CDR3 DNA is TGCGCCAGCAGCCTCGCCGCCTACGAGCAGTACTTC.

The chain employs TRBV5-4 and TRBJ1-6; a weak D match, TRBD1 (5 bases). The germline V and J ends were trimmed by 4 bases and 6 bases, with 17 bases remaining between them. The CDR3 has 16 amino acids. The V gene's germline CDR1 is SGHNT and CDR2 YYREEE (reference sequence). The CDR3 coding sequence is TGTGCCAGCAGCCCCGACAGATTCGATCTTAATTCACCCCTCCACTTT. Translation gives CASSPDRFDLNSPLHF.